This T cell receptor (beta chain) stems from a study of T cell repertoires in cytomegalovirus infection. At the level of the study: Public TCR beta signatures indicated both CMV infection and matching HLA type.

Study-level results: CMV-specific TCR beta clonotypes restricted by HLA-C were the ones dominating the ex vivo response.

To note about this clonotype: Its antigen is currently unknown.

The CDR3 has 12 amino acids. Trimming pared 5 bases from V and 3 bases from J, leaving 5 bases between. Germline V gives CDR1 LGHNT, CDR2 FRNRAP. TCRdb analysed the reads with MiXCR anew, one entry per CDR3 protein. This table holds 200,000 to 300,000 distinct CDR3 sequences, roughly an eighth found once. The chain recombines TRBV12-5 with TRBJ2-1; D gene uncertain. The specimen sequenced was PBMCs. This receptor was obtained from a human donor in good health (CMV status not recorded). Some clones in this sample may be carry-over from other donors' samples. This CDR3 is CASGRDYNEQFF. CDR3 DNA sequence: TGTGCTAGTGGTCGAGACTACAATGAGCAGTTCTTC.